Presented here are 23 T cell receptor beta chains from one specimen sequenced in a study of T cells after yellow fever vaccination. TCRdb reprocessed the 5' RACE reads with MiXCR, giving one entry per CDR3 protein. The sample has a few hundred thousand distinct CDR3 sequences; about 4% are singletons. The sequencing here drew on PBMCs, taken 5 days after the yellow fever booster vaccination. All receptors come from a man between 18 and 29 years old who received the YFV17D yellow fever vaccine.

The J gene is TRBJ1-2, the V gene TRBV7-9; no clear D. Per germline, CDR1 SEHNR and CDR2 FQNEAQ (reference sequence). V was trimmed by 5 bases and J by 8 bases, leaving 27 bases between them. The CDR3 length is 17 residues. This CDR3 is CASSPPVREGIGYGYTF. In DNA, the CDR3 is TGTGCCAGCAGCCCCCCCGTCAGAGAAGGGATTGGGTACGGCTACACCTTC.

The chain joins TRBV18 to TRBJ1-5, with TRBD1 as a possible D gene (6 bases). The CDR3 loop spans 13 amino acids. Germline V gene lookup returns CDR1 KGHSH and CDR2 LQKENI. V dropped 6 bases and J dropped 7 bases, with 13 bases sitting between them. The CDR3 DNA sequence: TGTGCCAGCTCGGAGGGGGTAATGCAGCCCCAGCATTTT. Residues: CASSEGVMQPQHF.

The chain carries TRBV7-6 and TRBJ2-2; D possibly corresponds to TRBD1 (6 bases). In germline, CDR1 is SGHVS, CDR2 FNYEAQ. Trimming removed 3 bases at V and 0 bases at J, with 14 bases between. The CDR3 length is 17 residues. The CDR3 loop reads CASSFHSGHANTGELFF. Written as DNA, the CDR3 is TGTGCCAGCAGCTTCCACTCGGGACACGCGAACACCGGGGAGCTGTTTTTT.

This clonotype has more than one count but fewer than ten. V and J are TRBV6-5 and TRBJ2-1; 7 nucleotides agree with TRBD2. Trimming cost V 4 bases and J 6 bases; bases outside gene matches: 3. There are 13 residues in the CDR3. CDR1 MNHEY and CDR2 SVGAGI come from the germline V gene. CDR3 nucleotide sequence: TGTGCCAGCAGTTCACTAGCGATCAATGAGCAGTTCTTC. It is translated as CASSSLAINEQFF.

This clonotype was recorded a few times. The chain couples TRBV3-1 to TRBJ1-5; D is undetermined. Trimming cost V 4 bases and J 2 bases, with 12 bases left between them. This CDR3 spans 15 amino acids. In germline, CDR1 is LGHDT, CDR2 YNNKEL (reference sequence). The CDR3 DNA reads TGTGCCAGCAGCCCGGGTGCGGGAGGCAATCAGCCCCAGCATTTT. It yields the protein CASSPGAGGNQPQHF.

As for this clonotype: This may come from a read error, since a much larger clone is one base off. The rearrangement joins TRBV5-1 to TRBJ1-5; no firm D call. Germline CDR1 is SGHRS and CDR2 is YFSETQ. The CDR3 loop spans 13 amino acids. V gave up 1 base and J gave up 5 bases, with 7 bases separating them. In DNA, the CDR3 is TGCGCCAGCAGCTTGCGAGGCCATCAGCCCCAGCATTTT. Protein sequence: CASSLRGHQPQHF.

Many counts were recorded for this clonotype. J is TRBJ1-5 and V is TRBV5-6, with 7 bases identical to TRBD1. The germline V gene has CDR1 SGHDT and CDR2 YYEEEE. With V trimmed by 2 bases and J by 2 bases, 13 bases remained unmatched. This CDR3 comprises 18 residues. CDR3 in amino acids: CASSLRGEMTGRNQPQHF. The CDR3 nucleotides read TGTGCCAGCAGCTTACGGGGTGAGATGACAGGGCGCAATCAGCCCCAGCATTTT.

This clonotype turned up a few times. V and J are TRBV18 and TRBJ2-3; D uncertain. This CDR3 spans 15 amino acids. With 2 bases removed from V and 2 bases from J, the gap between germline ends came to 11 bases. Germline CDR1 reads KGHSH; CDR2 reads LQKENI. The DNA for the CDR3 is TGTGCCAGCTCACCAGAGGAATACTTCACAGATACGCAGTATTTT. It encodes CASSPEEYFTDTQYF.

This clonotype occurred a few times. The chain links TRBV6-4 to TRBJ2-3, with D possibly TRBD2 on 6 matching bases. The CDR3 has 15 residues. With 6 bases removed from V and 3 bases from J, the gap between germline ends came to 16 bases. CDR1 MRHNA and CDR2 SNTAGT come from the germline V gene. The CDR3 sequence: CASSHGIGGTDTQYF. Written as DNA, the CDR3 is TGTGCCAGCAGCCACGGGATTGGAGGGACAGATACGCAGTATTTT.

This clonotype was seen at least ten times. Here the CDR3 reads CASSWDLETQYF. The CDR3 bases are TGTGCCAGCAGTTGGGACCTGGAGACCCAGTACTTC. The V and J genes are TRBV5-6 and TRBJ2-5; D is perhaps TRBD1 or TRBD2 (5 bases each). CDR3 length: 12 residues. Germline loops: CDR1 SGHDT, CDR2 YYEEEE. Deletions cut 5 bases from V and 5 bases from J, with 10 bases between.

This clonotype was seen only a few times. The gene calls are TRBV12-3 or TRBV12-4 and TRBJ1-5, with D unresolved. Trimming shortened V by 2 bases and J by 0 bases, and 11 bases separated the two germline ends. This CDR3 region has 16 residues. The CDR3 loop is CASSLPGSYSNQPQHF. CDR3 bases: TGTGCCAGCAGTTTACCAGGTTCCTATAGCAATCAGCCCCAGCATTTT.

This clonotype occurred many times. Here the CDR3 DNA reads TGTGCCAGCAGCCAAGAACTAGCAGGACGGTCGTACTTC. Its translation: CASSQELAGRSYF. This chain uses TRBV3-1 with TRBJ2-7, with D maybe TRBD2 (6 bases). Germline loops: CDR1 LGHDT, CDR2 YNNKEL (reference sequence). Trimming removed 0 bases from V and 12 bases from J, with 15 bases in between. CDR3 length equals 13 residues.

CDR3 sequence: CASSLTGGAQYF. CDR3 in DNA: TGCGCCAGCAGCTTGACGGGGGGGGCCCAGTACTTC. The gene calls are TRBV5-1 and TRBJ2-5, with TRBD2 matching over 8 bases. The V and J ends lost 1 base and 9 bases, in that order; junction bases with no gene match: 2. Germline V gene data show CDR1 as SGHRS and CDR2 as YFSETQ. This CDR3 is built from 12 residues.

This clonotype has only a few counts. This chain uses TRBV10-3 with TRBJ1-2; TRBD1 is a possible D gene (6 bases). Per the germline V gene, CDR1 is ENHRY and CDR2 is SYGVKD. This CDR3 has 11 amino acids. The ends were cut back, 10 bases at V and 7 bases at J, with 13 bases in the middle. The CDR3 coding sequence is TGTGCCACCAGACAGGAGTCTGGCTACACCTTC. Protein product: CATRQESGYTF.

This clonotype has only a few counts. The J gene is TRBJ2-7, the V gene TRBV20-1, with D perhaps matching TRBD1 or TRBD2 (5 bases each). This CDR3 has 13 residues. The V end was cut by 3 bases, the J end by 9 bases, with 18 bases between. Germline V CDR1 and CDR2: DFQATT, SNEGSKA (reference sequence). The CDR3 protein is CSASLGVLRGQYF. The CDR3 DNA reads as TGCAGTGCTAGTTTGGGGGTCCTACGGGGGCAGTACTTC.

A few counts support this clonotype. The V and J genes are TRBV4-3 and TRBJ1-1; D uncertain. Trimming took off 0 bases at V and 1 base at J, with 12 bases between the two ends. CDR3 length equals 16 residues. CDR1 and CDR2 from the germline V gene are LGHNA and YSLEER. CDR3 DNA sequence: TGCGCCAGCAGCCAAGATCCCCCGTGGGCGAACACTGAAGCTTTCTTT. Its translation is CASSQDPPWANTEAFF.

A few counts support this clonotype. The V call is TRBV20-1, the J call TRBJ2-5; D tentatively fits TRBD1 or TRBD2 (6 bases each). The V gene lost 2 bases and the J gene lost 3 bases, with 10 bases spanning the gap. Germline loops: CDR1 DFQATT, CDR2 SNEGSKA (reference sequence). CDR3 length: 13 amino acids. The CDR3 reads CSARRGLEETQYF. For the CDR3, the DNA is TGCAGTGCTAGACGGGGGCTCGAAGAGACCCAGTACTTC.

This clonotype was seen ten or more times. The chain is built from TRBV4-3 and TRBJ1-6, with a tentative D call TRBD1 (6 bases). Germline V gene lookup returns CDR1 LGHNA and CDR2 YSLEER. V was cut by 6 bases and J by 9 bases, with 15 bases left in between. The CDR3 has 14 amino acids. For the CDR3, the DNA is TGCGCCAGCAGTTTACAGGGAGGTGGTTCACCCCTCCACTTT. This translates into CASSLQGGGSPLHF.

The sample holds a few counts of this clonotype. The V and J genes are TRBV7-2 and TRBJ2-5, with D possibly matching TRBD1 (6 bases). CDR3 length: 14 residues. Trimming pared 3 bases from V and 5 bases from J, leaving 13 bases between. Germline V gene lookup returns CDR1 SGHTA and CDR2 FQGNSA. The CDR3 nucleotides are TGTGCCAGCAGCTTTCTGGGACATGGCGAGACCCAGTACTTC. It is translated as CASSFLGHGETQYF.

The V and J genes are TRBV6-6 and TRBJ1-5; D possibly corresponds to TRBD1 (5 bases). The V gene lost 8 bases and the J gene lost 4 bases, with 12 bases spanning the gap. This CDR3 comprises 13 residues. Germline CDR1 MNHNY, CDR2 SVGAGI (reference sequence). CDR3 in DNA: TGTGCCAGCGCCCGGGACGGGAATCAGCCCCAGCATTTT. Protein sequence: CASARDGNQPQHF.

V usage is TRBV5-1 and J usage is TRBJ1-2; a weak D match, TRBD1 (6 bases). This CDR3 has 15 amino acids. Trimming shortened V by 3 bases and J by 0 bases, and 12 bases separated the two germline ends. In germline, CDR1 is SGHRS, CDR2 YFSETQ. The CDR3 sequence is CASSSGQTTNYGYTF. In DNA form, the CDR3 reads TGCGCCAGCAGCTCCGGACAGACCACTAACTATGGCTACACCTTC.

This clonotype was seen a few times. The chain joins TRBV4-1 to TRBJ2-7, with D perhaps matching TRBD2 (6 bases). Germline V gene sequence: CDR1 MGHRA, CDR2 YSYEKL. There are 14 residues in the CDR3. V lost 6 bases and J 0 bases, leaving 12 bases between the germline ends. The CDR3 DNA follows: TGCGCCAGCAGTCCGGGACTGCTCTCCTACGAGCAGTACTTC. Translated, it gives CASSPGLLSYEQYF.

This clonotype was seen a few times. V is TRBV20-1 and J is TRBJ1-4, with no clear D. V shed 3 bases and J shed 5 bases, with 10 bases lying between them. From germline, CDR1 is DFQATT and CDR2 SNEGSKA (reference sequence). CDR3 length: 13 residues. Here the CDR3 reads CSASTASNEKLFF. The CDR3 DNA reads TGCAGTGCTAGTACAGCATCAAATGAAAAACTGTTTTTT.